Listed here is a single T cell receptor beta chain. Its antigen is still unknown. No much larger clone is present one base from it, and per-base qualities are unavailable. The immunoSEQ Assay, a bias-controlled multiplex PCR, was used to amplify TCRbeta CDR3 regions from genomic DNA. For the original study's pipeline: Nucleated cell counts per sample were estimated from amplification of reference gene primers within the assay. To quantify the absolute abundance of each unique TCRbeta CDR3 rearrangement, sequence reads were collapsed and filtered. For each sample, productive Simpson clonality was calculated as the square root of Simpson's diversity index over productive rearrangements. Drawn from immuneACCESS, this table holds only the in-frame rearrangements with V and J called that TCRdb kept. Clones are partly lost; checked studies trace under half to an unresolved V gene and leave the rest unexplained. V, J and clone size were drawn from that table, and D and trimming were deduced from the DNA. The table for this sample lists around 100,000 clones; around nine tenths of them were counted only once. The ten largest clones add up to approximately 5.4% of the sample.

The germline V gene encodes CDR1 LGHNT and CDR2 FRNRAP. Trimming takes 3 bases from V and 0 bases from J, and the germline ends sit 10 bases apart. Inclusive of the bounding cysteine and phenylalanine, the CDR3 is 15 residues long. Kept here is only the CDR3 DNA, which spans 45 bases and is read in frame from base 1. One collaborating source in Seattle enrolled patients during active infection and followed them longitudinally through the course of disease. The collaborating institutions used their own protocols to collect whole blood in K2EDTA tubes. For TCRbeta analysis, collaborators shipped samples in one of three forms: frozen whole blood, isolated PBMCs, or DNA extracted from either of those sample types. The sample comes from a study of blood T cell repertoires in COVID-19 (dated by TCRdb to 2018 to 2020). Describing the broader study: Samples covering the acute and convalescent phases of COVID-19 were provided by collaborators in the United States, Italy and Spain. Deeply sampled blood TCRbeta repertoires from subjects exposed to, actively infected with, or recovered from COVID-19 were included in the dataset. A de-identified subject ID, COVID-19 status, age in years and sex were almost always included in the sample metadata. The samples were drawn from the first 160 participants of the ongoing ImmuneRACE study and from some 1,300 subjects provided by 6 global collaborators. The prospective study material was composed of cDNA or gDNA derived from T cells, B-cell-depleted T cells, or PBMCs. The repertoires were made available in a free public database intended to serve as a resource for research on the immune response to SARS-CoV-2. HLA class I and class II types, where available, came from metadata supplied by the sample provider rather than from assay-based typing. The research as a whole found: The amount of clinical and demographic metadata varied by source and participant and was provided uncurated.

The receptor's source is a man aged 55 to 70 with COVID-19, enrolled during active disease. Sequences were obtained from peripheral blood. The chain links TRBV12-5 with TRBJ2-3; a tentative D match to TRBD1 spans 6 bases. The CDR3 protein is CASGFWTASTDTQYF. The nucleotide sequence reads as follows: TGTGCTAGTGGTTTCTGGACAGCGAGCACAGATACGCAGTATTTT. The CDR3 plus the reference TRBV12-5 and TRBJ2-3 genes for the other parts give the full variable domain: DARVTQTPRHKVTEMGQEVTMRCQPILGHNTVFWYRQTMMQGLELLAYFRNRAPLDDSGMPKDRFSAEMPDATLATLKIQPSEPRDSAVYFCASGFWTASTDTQYFGPGTRLTVL.